Below, 11 T cell receptor beta chains from the same sample are listed, as sequenced in a study of cytomegalovirus exposure and HLA in healthy donors. PCR was performed using 60 Vbeta and 13 Jbeta primers. Using immunoSEQ multiplex PCR, the repertoire was profiled, and TCRdb retains in-frame clones only, with some absent. Of roughly 200,000 clones in the sample, around 75% were seen once. Input material: PBMCs. These receptors were collected from a woman aged 30 to 39 in good health and CMV-seronegative.

The chain joins TRBV11-2 to TRBJ2-1; no firm D call. Trimming left V 4 bases short and J 9 bases short, with 10 bases between. The V gene's germline CDR1 is SGHAT and CDR2 FQNNGV. CDR3 length: 12 amino acids. The DNA of the CDR3 is TGTGCCAGCAGCTCGTCCCGTCGTGAGCAGTTCTTC. This gives the protein CASSSSRREQFF.

This clone came up once. This sequence joins TRBV7-2 and TRBJ2-7, with 7 bases matching TRBD2. CDR1 is SGHTA and CDR2 is FQGNSA in the germline V gene. The CDR3 totals 16 residues. With V trimmed by 6 bases and J by 3 bases, 14 bases remained unmatched. CDR3 nucleotide sequence: TGTGCCAGCAGGGCCGGTGGGGGGAGGGTAGTCTACGAGCAGTACTTC. Amino acids: CASRAGGGRVVYEQYF.

The rearrangement uses TRBV5-6 and TRBJ2-7; D possibly corresponds to TRBD1 (6 bases). CDR3 length equals 15 residues. Germline CDR1 is SGHDT and CDR2 is YYEEEE. V was trimmed by 2 bases and J by 0 bases, leaving 12 bases between them. Here the CDR3 reads CASSLGQLSSYEQYF. CDR3 nucleotides: TGTGCCAGCAGCTTAGGACAGTTGAGCTCCTACGAGCAGTACTTC. Combining the CDR3 with reference TRBV5-6 and TRBJ2-7 gives the whole variable domain DAGVTQSPTHLIKTRGQQVTLRCSPKSGHDTVSWYQQALGQGPQFIFQYYEEEERQRGNFPDRFSGHQFPNYSSELNVNALLLGDSALYLCASSLGQLSSYEQYFGPGTRLTVT.

The rearrangement links TRBV20-1 to TRBJ2-1; D gene ambiguous. V dropped 4 bases and J dropped 8 bases, with 9 bases sitting between them. The CDR3 totals 11 residues. CDR1 and CDR2 (germline): DFQATT, SNEGSKA (reference sequence). CDR3 sequence (DNA): TGCAGTGCTAATGAGGTCTATGAGCAGTTCTTC. Translation gives CSANEVYEQFF.

The gene calls are TRBV4-3 and TRBJ2-3, with TRBD2 matching 8 bases. V gave up 0 bases and J gave up 5 bases; unmatched junction bases: 4. The CDR3 runs 15 residues. Germline V CDR1 and CDR2: LGHNA, YSLEER. The CDR3 DNA sequence: TGCGCCAGCAGCCAAGATGGCCTAGCGGGAGATACGCAGTATTTT. This codes for CASSQDGLAGDTQYF.

The V call is TRBV4-1, the J call TRBJ2-7; weak D call: TRBD1 (6 bases). This CDR3 region has 16 residues. V lost 0 bases to trimming and J lost 3 bases, with 15 bases between them. Per germline, CDR1 MGHRA and CDR2 YSYEKL. CDR3 in DNA: TGCGCCAGCAGCCAAGAGAACGTCCGGACAGACTACGAGCAGTACTTC. The encoded protein is CASSQENVRTDYEQYF.

This clone was seen only a few times. This sequence joins TRBV5-4 and TRBJ2-1, with 8 bases fitting TRBD2. The trim removed 4 bases at V and 6 bases at J, leaving 6 bases unmatched. CDR3 length: 14 amino acids. CDR1 and CDR2 (germline): SGHNT, YYREEE (reference sequence). CDR3 bases: TGTGCCAGCAGCAACGGGGGGGCCCCCAATGAGCAGTTCTTC. This encodes CASSNGGAPNEQFF.

The V gene is TRBV7-6, the J gene TRBJ2-7; D is possibly TRBD2 (5 bases). Germline CDR1 reads SGHVS; CDR2 reads FNYEAQ. CDR3 length: 15 amino acids. V was clipped by 2 bases and J by 1 base, with 12 bases between them. Here the CDR3 reads CASSLSASNSYEQYF. CDR3 bases: TGTGCCAGCAGCTTATCGGCTAGCAATTCCTACGAGCAGTACTTC.

The genes are TRBV9 and TRBJ2-7, with D possibly being TRBD2 (6 bases). This CDR3 is 14 amino acids long. Deletions cut 1 base from V and 2 bases from J, with 10 bases between. Germline CDR1 SGDLS, CDR2 YYNGEE. The CDR3 protein is CASSVTGETYEQYF. The CDR3 DNA reads as TGTGCCAGCAGCGTAACGGGGGAAACCTACGAGCAGTACTTC.

V is TRBV7-2 and J is TRBJ2-2, with D tentatively TRBD1 (5 bases). The V end lost 4 bases, the J end lost 6 bases, and 9 bases lay between the germline ends. The germline CDR1 and CDR2 sequences are SGHTA and FQGNSA. The CDR3 contains 13 residues. CDR3 in amino acids: CASSSGWAGELFF. CDR3 nucleotides: TGTGCCAGCAGCTCAGGGTGGGCCGGGGAGCTGTTTTTT.

The chain carries TRBV14 and TRBJ2-7; TRBD1 aligns across 7 bases. Germline V lookup: CDR1 SGHDN, CDR2 FVKESK. This CDR3 contains 14 residues. V dropped 2 bases and J dropped 6; count of bases not matched to a gene: 7. CDR3 loop: CASSQPGQFFEQYF. For the CDR3, the DNA is TGTGCCAGCAGCCAACCGGGACAGTTCTTCGAGCAGTACTTC.